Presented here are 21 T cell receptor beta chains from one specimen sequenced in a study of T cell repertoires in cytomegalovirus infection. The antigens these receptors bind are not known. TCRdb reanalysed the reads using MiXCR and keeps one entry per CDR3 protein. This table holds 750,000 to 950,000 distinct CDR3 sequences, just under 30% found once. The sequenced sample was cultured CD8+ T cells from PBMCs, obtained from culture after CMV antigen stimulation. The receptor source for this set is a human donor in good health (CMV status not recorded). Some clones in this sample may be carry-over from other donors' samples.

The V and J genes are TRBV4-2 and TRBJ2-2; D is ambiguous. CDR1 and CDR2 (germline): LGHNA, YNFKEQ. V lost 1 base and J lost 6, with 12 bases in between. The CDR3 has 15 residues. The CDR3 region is CASSQGRFFPGELFF. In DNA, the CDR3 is TGTGCCAGCAGCCAAGGCCGTTTCTTCCCCGGGGAGCTGTTTTTT.

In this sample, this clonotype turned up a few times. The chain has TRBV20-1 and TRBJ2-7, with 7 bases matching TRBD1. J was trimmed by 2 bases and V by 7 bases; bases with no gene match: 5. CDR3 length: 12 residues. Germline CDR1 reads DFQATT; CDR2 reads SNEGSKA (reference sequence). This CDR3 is CSVWTGAYEQYF. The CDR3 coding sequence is TGCAGTGTATGGACAGGTGCCTACGAGCAGTACTTC.

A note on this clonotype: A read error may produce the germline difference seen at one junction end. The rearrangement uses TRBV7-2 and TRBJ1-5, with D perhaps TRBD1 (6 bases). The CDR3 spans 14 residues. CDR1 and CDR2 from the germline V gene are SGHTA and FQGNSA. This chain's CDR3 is CVSSLAGVNQPQHF. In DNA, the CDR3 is TGTGTCAGCAGCTTAGCAGGGGTCAATCAGCCCCAGCATTTT.

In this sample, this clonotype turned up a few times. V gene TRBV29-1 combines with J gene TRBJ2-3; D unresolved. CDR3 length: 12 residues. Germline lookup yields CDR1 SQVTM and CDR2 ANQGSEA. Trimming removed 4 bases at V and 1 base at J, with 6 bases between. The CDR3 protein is CSVGLGTDTQYF. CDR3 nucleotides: TGCAGCGTTGGCTTGGGCACAGATACGCAGTATTTT.

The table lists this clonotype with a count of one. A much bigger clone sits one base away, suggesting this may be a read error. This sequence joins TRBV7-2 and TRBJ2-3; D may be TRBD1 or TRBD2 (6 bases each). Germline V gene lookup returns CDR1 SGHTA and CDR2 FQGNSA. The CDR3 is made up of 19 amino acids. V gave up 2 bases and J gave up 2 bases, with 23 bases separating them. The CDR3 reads CASSLTVVREGGSTDTQYF. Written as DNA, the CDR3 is TGTGCCAGCAGCTTAACGGTGGTGCGCGAGGGGGGTTCCACAGATACGCAGTATTTT.

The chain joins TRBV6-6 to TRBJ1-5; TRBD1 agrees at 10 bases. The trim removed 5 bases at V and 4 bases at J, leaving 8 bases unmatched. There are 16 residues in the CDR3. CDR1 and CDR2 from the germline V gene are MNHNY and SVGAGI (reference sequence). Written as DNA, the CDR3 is TGTGCCAGCAGTGATTCGACAGGGGGCTGGAATCAGCCCCAGCATTTT. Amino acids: CASSDSTGGWNQPQHF.

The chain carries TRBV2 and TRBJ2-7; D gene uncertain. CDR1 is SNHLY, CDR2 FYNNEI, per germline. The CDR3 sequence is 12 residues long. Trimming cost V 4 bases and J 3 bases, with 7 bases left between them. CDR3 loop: CASSALGYEQYF. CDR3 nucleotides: TGTGCCAGCAGTGCACTCGGCTACGAGCAGTACTTC.

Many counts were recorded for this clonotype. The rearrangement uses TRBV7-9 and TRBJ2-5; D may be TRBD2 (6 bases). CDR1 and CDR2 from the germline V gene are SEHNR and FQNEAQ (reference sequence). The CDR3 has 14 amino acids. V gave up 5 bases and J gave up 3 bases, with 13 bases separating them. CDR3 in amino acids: CASSPVTGEETQYF. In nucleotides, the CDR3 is TGTGCCAGCAGCCCCGTAACGGGAGAAGAGACCCAGTACTTC. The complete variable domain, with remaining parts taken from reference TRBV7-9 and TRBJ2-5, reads DTGVSQNPRHKITKRGQNVTFRCDPISEHNRLYWYRQTLGQGPEFLTYFQNEAQLEKSRLLSDRFSAERPKGSFSTLEIQRTEQGDSAMYLCASSPVTGEETQYFGPGTRLLVL.

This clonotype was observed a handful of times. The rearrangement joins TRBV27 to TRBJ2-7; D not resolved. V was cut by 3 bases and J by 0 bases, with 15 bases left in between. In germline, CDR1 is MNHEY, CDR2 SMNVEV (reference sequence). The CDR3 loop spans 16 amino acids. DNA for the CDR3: TGTGCCAGCAGTTTGAATTGGCAATTTCGCTCCTACGAGCAGTACTTC. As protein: CASSLNWQFRSYEQYF.

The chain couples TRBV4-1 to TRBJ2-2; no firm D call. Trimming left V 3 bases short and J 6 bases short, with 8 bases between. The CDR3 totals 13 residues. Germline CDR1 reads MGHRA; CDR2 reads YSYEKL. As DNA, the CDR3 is TGCGCCAGCAGCCATCCCCTAGCCGGGGAGCTGTTTTTT. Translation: CASSHPLAGELFF.

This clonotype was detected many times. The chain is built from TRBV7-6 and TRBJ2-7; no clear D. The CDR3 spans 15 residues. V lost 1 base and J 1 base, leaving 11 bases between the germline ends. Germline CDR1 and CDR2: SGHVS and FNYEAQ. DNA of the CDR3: TGTGCCAGCAGCTTAGGTGACGCCGGGTCCTACGAGCAGTACTTC. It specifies CASSLGDAGSYEQYF.

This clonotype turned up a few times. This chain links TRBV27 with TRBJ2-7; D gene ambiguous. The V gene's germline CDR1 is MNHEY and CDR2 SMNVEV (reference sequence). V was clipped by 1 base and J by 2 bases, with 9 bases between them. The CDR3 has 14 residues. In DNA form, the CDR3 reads TGTGCCAGCAGTTTATTAGACGGTACCTACGAGCAGTACTTC. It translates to CASSLLDGTYEQYF.

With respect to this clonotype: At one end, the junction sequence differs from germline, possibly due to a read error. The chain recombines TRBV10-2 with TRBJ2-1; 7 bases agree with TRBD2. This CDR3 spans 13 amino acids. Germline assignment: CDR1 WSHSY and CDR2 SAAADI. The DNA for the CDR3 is TGCGCCAGCAGTCTAGCGGTCTACAATAAGCAGTTCTTC. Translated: CASSLAVYNKQFF.

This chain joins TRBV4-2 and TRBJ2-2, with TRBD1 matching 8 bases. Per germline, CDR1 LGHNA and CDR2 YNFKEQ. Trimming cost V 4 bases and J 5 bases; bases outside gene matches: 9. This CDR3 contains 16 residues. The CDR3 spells CASSPLDRDHTGELFF. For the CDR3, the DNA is TGTGCCAGCAGCCCGCTGGACAGGGACCATACCGGGGAGCTGTTTTTT.

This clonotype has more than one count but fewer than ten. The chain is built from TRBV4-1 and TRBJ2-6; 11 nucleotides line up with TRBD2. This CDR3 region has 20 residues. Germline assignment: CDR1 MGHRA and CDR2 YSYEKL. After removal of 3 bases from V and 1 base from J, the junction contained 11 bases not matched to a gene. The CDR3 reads CASSQDGVGLAVSGANVLTF. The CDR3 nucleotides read TGCGCCAGCAGCCAGGATGGGGTGGGACTAGCGGTTTCTGGGGCCAACGTCCTGACTTTC.

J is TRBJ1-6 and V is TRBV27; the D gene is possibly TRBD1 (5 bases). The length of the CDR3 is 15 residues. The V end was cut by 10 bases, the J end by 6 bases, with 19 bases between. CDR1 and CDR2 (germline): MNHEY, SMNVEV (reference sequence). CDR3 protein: CATLRRGDPNSPLHF. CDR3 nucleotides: TGTGCCACCCTCAGGCGGGGGGACCCTAATTCACCCCTCCACTTT.

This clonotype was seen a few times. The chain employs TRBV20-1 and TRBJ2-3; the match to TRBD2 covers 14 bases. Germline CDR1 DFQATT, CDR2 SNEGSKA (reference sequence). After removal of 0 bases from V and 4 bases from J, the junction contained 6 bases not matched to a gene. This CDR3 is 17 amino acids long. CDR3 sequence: CSARDPGLAGVSDTQYF. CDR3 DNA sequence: TGCAGTGCTAGAGACCCGGGACTAGCGGGGGTGTCAGATACGCAGTATTTT.

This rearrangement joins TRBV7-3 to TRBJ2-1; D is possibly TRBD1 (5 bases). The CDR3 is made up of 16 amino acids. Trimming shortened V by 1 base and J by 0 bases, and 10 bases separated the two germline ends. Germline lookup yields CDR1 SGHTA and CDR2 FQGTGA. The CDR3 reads CASSLSTGISYNEQFF. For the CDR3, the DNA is TGTGCCAGCAGCTTAAGTACAGGAATCTCCTACAATGAGCAGTTCTTC.

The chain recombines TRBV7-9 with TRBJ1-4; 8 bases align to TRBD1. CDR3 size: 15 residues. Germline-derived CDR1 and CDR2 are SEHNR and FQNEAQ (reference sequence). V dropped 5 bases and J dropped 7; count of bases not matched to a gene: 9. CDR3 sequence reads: CASSHFDRGFEKLFF. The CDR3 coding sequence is TGTGCCAGCAGCCACTTTGACAGGGGTTTTGAAAAACTGTTTTTT.

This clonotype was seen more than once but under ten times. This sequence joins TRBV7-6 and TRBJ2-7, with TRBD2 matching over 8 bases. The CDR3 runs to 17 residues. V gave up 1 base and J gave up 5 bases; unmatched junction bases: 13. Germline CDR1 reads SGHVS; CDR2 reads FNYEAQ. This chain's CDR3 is CASSLGGGGERGNEQYV. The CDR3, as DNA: TGTGCCAGCAGCTTAGGTGGTGGGGGAGAGCGGGGGAACGAGCAGTACGTC.

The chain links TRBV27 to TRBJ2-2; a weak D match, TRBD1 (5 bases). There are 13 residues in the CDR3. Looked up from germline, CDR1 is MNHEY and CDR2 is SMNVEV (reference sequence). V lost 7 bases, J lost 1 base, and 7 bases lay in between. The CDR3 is CASTQGNTGELFF. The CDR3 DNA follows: TGTGCCAGCACCCAGGGGAACACCGGGGAGCTGTTTTTT.